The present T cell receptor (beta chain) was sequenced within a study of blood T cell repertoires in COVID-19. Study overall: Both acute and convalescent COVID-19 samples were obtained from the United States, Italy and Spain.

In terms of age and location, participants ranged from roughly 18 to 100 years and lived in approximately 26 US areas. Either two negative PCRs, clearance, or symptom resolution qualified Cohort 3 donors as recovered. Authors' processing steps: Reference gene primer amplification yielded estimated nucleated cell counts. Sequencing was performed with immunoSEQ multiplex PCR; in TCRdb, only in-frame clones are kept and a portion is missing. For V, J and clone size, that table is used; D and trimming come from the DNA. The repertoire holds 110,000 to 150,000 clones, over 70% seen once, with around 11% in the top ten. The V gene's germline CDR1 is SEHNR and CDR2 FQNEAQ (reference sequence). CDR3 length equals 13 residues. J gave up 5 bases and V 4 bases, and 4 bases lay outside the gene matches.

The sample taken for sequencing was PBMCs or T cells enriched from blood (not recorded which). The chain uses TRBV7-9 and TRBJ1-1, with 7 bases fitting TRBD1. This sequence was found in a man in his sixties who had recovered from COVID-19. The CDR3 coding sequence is TGTGCCAGCAGCTCGGAACAGGGGACTGAAGCTTTCTTT. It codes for CASSSEQGTEAFF.